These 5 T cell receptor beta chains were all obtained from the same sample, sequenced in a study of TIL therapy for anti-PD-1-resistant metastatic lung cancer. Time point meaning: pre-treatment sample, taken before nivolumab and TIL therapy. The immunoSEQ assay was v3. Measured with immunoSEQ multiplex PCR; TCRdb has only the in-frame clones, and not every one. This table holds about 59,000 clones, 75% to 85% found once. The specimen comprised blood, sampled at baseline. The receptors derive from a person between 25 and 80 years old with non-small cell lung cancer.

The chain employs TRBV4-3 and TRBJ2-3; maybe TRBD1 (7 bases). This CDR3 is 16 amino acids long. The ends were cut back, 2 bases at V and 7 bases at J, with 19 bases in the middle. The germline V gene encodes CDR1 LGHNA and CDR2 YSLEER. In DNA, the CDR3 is TGCGCCAGCAGCCAATCTGGACTGCCAGGGGGGTATACGCAGTATTTT. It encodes CASSQSGLPGGYTQYF.

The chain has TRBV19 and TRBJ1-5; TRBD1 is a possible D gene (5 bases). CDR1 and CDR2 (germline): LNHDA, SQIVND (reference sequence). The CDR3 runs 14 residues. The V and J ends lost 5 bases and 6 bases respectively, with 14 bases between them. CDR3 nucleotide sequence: TGTGCCAGTAGTCCCCCAGGGAACCTTCAGCCCCAGCATTTT. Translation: CASSPPGNLQPQHF.

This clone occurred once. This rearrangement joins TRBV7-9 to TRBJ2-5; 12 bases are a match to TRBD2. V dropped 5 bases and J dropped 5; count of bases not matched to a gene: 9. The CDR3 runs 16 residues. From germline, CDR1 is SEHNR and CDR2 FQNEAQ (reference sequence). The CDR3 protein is CASSRKTSGSRETQYF. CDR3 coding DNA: TGTGCCAGCAGCCGGAAGACTAGCGGGAGTCGGGAGACCCAGTACTTC.

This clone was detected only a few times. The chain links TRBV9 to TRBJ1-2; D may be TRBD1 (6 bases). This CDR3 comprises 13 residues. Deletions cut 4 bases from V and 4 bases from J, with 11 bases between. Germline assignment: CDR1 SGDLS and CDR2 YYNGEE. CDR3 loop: CASSPRTVYGYTF. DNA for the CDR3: TGTGCCAGCAGCCCCAGGACAGTCTATGGCTACACCTTC.

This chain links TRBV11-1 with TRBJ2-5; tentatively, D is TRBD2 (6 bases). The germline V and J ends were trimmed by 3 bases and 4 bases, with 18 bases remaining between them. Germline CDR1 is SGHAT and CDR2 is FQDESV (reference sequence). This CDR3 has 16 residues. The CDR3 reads CASSFLRDFLGETQYF. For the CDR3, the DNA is TGTGCCAGCAGCTTCTTGCGGGACTTTCTGGGAGAGACCCAGTACTTC.